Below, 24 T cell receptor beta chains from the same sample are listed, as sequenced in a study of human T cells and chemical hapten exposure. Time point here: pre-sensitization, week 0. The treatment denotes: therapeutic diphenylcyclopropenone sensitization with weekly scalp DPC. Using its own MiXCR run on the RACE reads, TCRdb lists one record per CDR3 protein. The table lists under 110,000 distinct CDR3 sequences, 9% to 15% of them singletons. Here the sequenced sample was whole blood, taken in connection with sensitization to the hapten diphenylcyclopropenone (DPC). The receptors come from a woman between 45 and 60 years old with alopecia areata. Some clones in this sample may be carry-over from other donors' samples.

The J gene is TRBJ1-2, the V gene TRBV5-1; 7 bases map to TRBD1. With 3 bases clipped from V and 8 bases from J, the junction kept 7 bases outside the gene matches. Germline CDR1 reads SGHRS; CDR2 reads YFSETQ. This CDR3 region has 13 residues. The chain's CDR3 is CASSSRQGEGYTF. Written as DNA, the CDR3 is TGCGCCAGCAGCTCTCGACAGGGAGAAGGCTACACCTTC.

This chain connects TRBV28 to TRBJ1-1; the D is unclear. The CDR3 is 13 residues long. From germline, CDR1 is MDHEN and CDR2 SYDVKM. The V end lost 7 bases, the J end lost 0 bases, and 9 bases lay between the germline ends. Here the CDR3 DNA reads TGTGCCAGCACCCTCTTATTGAACACTGAAGCTTTCTTT. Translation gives CASTLLLNTEAFF.

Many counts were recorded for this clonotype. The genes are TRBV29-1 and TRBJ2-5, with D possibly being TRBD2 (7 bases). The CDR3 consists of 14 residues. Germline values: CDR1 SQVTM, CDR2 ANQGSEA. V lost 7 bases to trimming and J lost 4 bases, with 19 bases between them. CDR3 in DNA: TGCAGCGGTAGGGGGGGGGCCCGGTTAGAGACCCAGTACTTC. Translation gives CSGRGGARLETQYF.

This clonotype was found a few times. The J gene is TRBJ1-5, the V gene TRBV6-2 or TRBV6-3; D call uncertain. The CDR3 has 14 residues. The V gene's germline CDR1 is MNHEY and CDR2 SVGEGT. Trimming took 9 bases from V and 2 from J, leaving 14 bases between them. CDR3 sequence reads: CASHFGVGNQPQHF. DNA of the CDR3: TGTGCCAGTCACTTTGGGGTGGGCAATCAGCCCCAGCATTTT.

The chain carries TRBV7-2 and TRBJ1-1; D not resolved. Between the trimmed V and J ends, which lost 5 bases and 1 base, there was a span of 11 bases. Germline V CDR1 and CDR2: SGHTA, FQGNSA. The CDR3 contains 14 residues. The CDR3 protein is CASSLFVANTEAFF. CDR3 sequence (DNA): TGTGCCAGCAGCCTATTCGTGGCGAACACTGAAGCTTTCTTT.

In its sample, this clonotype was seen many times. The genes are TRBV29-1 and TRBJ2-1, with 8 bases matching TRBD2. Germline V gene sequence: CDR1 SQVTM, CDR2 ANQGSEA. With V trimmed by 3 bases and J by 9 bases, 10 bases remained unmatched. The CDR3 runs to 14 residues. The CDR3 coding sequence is TGCAGCGTTGACGGCGGGAGGTATTCTGGTGAGCAGTTCTTC. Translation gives CSVDGGRYSGEQFF.

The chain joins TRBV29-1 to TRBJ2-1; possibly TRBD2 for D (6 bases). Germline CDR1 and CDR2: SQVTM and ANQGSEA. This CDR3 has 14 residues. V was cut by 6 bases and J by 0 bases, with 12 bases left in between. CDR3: CSVGLHSSYNEQFF. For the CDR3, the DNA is TGCAGCGTGGGACTGCATAGCTCCTACAATGAGCAGTTCTTC.

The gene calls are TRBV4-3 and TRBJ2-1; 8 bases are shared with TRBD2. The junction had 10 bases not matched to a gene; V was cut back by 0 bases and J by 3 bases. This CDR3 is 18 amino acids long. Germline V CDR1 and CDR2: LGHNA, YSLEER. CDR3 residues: CASSQDMVGREGYNEQFF. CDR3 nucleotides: TGCGCCAGCAGCCAAGATATGGTGGGTCGGGAGGGCTACAATGAGCAGTTCTTC.

As DNA, the CDR3 is TGTGCCAGCACCTTAGACCGGCTCAGCCGGCGTGATACGCAGTATTTT. Translating it yields CASTLDRLSRRDTQYF. The chain is built from TRBV12-3 or TRBV12-4 and TRBJ2-3; the D is unclear. The ends were cut back, 7 bases at V and 6 bases at J, with 23 bases in the middle. CDR3 length: 16 amino acids.

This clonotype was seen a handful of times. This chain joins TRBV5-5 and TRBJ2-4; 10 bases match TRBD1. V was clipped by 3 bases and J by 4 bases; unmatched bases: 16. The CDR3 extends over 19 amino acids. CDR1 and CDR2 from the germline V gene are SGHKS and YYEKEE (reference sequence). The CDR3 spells CASSSAVGQGPDLKNIQYF. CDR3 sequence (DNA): TGTGCCAGCAGCTCGGCGGTGGGACAGGGGCCCGATCTGAAAAACATTCAGTACTTC.

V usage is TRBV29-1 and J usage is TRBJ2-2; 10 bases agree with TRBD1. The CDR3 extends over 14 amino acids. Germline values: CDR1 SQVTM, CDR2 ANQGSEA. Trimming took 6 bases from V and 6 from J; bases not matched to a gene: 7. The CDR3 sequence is CSVSRTGGSGELFF. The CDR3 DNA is TGCAGCGTCTCTAGGACAGGGGGATCCGGGGAGCTGTTTTTT.

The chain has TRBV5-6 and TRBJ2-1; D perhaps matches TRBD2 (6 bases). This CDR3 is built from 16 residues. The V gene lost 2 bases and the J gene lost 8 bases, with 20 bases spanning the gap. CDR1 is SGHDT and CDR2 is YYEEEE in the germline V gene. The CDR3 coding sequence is TGTGCCAGCAGCTTCTGGGTGCGGGGTTTTGTCGATGAGCAGTTCTTC. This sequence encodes CASSFWVRGFVDEQFF.

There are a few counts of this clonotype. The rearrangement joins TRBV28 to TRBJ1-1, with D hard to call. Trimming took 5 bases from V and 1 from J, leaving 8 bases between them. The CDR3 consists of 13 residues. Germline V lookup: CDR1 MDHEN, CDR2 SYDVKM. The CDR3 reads CASSIRQNTEAFF. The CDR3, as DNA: TGTGCCAGCAGTATCAGACAGAACACTGAAGCTTTCTTT.

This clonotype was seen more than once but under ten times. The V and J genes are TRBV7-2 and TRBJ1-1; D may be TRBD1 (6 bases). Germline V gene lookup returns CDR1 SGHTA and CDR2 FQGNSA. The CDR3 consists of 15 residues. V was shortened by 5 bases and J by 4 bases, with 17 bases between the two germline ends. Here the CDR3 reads CASSQTRGARTEAFF. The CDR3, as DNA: TGTGCCAGCAGCCAAACCCGGGGGGCGCGCACTGAAGCTTTCTTT. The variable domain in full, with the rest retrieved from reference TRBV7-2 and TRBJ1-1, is GAGVSQSPSNKVTEKGKDVELRCDPISGHTALYWYRQSLGQGLEFLIYFQGNSAPDKSGLPSDRFSAERTGGSVSTLTIQRTQQEDSAVYLCASSQTRGARTEAFFGQGTRLTVV.

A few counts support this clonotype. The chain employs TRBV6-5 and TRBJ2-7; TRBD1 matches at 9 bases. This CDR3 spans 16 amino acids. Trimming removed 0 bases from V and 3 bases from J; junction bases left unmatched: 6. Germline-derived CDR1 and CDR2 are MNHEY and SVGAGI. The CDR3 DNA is TGTGCCAGCAGTTACTCGAGACAGGGGGGAGGCTACGAGCAGTACTTC. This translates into CASSYSRQGGGYEQYF.

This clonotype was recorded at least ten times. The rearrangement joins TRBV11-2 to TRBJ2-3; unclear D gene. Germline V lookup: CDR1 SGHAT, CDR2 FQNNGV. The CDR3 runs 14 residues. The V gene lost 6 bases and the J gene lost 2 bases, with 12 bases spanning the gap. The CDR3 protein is CASSPYKTTDTQYF. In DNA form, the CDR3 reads TGTGCCAGCAGTCCTTACAAGACCACAGATACGCAGTATTTT.

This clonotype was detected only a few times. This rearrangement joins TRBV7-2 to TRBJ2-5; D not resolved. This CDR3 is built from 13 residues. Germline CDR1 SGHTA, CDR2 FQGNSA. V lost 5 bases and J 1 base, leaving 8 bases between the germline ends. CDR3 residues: CASSIRVQETQYF. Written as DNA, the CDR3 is TGTGCCAGCAGCATTCGAGTCCAAGAGACCCAGTACTTC. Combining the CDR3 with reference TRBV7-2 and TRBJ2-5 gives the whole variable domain GAGVSQSPSNKVTEKGKDVELRCDPISGHTALYWYRQSLGQGLEFLIYFQGNSAPDKSGLPSDRFSAERTGGSVSTLTIQRTQQEDSAVYLCASSIRVQETQYFGPGTRLLVL.

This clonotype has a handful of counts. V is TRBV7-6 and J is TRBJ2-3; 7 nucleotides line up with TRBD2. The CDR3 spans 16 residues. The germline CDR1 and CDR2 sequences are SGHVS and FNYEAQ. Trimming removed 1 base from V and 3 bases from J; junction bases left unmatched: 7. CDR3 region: CASSLGGRVGTDTQYF. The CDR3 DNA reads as TGTGCCAGCAGCTTAGGCGGGAGAGTAGGGACAGATACGCAGTATTTT.

CDR3: CASHGTGTYNEQFF. DNA for the CDR3: TGTGCCAGTCACGGGACAGGGACCTACAATGAGCAGTTCTTC. This chain connects TRBV27 to TRBJ2-1; 9 nucleotides line up with TRBD1. V shed 9 bases, J shed 2 bases, and the junction held 5 bases outside the gene matches. Germline CDR1 and CDR2: MNHEY and SMNVEV (reference sequence). This CDR3 comprises 14 residues.

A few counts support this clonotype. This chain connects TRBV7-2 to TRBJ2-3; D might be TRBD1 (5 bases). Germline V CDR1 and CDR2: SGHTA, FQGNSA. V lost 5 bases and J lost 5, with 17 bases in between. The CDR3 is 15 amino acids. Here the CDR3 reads CASSKDSSTGDTQYF. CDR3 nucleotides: TGTGCCAGCAGCAAAGACTCATCAACAGGAGATACGCAGTATTTT.

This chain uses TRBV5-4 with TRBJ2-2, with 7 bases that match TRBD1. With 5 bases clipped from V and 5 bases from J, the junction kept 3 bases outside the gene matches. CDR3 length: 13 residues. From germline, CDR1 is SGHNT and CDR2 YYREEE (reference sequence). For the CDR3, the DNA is TGTGCCAGCAGGACACAGGGGACCGGGGAGCTGTTTTTT. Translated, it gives CASRTQGTGELFF.

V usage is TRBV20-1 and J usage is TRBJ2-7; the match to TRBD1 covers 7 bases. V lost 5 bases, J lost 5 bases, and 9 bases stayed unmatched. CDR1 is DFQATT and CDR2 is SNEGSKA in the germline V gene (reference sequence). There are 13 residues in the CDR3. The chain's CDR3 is CSAAGTVEDEQYF. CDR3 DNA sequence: TGCAGTGCTGCCGGGACAGTAGAAGACGAGCAGTACTTC.

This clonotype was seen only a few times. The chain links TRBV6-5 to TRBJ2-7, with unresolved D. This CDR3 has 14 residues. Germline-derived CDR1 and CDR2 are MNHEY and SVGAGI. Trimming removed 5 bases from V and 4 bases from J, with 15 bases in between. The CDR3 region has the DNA TGTGCCAGCAGTATTCGAGAGCCCTTTTACGAGCAGTACTTC. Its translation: CASSIREPFYEQYF.

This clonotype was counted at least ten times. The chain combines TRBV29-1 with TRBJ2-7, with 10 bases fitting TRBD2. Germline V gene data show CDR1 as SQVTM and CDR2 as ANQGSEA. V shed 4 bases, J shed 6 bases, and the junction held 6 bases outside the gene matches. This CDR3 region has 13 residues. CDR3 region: CSVGESGRAEQYF. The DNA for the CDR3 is TGCAGCGTTGGGGAAAGCGGGAGGGCCGAGCAGTACTTC.